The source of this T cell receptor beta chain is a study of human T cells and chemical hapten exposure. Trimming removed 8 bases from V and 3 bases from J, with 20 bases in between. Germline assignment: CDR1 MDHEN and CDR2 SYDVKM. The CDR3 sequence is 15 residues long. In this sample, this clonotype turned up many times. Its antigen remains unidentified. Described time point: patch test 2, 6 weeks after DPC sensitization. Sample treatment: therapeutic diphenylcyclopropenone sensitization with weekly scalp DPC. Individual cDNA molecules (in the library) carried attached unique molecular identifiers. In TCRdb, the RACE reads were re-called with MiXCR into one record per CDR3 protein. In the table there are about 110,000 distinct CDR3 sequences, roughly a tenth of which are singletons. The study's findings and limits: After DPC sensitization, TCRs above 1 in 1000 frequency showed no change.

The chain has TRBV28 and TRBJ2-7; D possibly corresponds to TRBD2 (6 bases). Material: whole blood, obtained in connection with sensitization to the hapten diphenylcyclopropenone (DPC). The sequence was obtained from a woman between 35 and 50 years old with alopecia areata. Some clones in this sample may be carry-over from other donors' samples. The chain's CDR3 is CASFPSRTDYYEQYF. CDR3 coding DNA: TGTGCCAGCTTCCCCAGCCGGACGGACTACTACGAGCAGTACTTC.